Reported below is one T cell receptor beta chain. This sample stems from a study of T cell changes during pregnancy in multiple sclerosis. CDR3 length equals 15 residues. With 6 bases clipped from V and 7 bases from J, the junction kept 9 bases outside the gene matches. CDR1 and CDR2 from the germline V gene are MNHNY and SVGAGI (reference sequence). This table comes from immunoSEQ multiplex PCR, and its TCRdb copy is limited to in-frame clones, with some not included. The table has roughly 47,000 clones, 89% seen once; the top ten hold 1% to 1.5%. The sequence was collected from a female donor with multiple sclerosis, enrolled in a pregnancy study. This chain joins TRBV6-6 and TRBJ1-4; 9 bases agree with TRBD1. The sequences come from CD4+ T cells from peripheral blood mononuclear cells, collected after pregnancy. The CDR3 loop reads CASRDPTGGREKLFF. For the CDR3, the DNA is TGTGCCAGCAGAGATCCGACAGGGGGGCGTGAAAAACTGTTTTTT.